This T cell receptor beta chain was retrieved from a study of blood T cell repertoires in COVID-19. As for the study in general: Acute-phase and convalescent COVID-19 samples originated in the United States, Italy and Spain. Nucleic acid was either cDNA or gDNA, and it came from T cells, B-cell-depleted T cells, or PBMCs.

The authors' processing: The authors estimated nucleated cell counts from reference gene primer amplification. The protocol was immunoSEQ multiplex PCR, while the TCRdb copy is restricted to in-frame clones and leaves out a portion. That table supplies the V and J calls and clone size; D and trimming were determined from the DNA. The sample holds some 130,000 clones; around 80% are singletons and the top ten take 1.9%. The TCR comes from a man aged 70-80 years with acute or convalescent COVID-19. The sequenced sample was peripheral blood.

The CDR3 bases are TGTGCCAGCTCACGACAGGATTACTATGGCTACACCTTC. This encodes CASSRQDYYGYTF. V usage is TRBV18 and J usage is TRBJ1-2, with D maybe TRBD1 (6 bases). Trimming removed 4 bases from V and 3 bases from J, with 9 bases in between. CDR3 size: 13 residues. Germline CDR1 reads KGHSH; CDR2 reads LQKENI.